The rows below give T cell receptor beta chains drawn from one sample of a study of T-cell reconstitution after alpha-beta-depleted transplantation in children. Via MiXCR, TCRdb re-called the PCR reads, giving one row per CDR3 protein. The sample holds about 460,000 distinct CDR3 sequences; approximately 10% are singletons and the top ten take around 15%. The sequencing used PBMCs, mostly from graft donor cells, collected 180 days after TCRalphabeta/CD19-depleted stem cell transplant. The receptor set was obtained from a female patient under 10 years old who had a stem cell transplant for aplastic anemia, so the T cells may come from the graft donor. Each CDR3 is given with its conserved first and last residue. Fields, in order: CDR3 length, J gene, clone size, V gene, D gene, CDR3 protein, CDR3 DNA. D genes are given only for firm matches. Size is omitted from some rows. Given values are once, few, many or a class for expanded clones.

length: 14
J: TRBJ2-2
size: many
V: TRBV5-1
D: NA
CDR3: CASRIGDSTGELFF
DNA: TGCGCCAGCAGGATTGGGGATTCCACCGGGGAGCTGTTTTTT

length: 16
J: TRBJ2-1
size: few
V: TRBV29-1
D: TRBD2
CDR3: CSVGGLGPLVDGEQFF
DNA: TGCAGCGTTGGGGGACTAGGCCCCTTGGTAGACGGTGAGCAGTTCTTC

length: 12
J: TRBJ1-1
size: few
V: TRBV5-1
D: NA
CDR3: CASRLVGTEAFF
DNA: TGCGCCAGCAGGTTGGTGGGGACTGAAGCTTTCTTT

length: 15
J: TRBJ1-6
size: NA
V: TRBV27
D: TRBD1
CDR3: CASSRDRAYNSPLHF
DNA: TGTGCCAGCAGTAGGGACAGGGCTTATAATTCACCCCTCCACTTT

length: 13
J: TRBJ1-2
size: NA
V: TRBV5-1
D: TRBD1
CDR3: CASSPYRGSGYTF
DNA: TGCGCCAGCAGCCCATACAGGGGATCAGGCTACACCTTC

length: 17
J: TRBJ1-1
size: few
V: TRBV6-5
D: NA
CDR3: CASSYPTRDRTGTEAFF
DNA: TGTGCCAGCAGTTACCCCACTCGGGACCGCACGGGCACTGAAGCTTTCTTT

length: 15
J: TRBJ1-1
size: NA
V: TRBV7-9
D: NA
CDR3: CASSSTRGLNTEAFF
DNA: TGTGCCAGCAGCTCGACCCGGGGCTTGAACACTGAAGCTTTCTTT

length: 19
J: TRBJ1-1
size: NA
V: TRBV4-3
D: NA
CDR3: CASSQDTRPRVEVNTEAFF
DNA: TGCGCCAGCAGCCAAGATACTCGGCCCAGGGTCGAGGTGAACACTGAAGCTTTCTTT

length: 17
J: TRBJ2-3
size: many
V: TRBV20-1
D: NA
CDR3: CSARDASRGISTDTQYF
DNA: TGCAGTGCTAGAGATGCTAGCCGGGGTATTAGCACAGATACGCAGTATTTT

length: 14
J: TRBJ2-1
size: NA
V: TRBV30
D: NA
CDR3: CAWGSGSSYNEQFF
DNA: TGTGCCTGGGGTAGCGGTAGCTCCTACAATGAGCAGTTCTTC

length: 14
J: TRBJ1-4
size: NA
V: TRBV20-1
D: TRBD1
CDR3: CSASHRGEGEKLFF
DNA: TGCAGTGCTAGCCACAGGGGTGAGGGTGAAAAACTGTTTTTT

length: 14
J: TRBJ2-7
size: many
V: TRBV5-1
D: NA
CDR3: CASSLRDRAYEQYF
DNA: TGCGCCAGCAGCCTCCGGGACCGAGCCTACGAGCAGTACTTC

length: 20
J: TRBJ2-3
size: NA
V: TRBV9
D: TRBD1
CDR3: CASSAESWDRIPRTTDTQYF
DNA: TGTGCCAGCAGCGCAGAAAGTTGGGACAGGATTCCCCGAACCACAGATACGCAGTATTTT

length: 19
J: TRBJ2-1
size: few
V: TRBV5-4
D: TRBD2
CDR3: CASSLEWTGGLAENNEQFF
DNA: TGTGCCAGCAGCTTGGAATGGACGGGGGGACTAGCGGAGAACAATGAGCAGTTCTTC

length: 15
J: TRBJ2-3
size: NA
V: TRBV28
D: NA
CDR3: CASSKDRFDTDTQYF
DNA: TGTGCCAGCAGCAAAGACAGGTTTGACACAGATACGCAGTATTTT

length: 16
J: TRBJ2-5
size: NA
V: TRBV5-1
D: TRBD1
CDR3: CASSLTLDRGGKTQYF
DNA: TGCGCCAGCAGCTTGACCCTGGACAGGGGAGGAAAGACCCAGTACTTC

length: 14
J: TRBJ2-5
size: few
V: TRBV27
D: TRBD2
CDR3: CASSLLGRGETQYF
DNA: TGTGCCAGCAGTTTACTGGGGAGGGGAGAGACCCAGTACTTC

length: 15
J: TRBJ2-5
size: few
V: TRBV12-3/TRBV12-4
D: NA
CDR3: CASSPFLGEQETQYF
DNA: TGTGCCAGCAGCCCCTTTCTGGGGGAGCAAGAGACCCAGTACTTC

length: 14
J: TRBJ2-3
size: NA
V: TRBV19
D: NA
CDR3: CASQEGALADTQYF
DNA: TGTGCCAGTCAGGAGGGGGCGCTTGCAGATACGCAGTATTTT

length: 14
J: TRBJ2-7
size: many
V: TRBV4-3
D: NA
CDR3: CASSQVGWGYEQYF
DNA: TGCGCCAGCAGCCAAGTCGGTTGGGGCTACGAGCAGTACTTC